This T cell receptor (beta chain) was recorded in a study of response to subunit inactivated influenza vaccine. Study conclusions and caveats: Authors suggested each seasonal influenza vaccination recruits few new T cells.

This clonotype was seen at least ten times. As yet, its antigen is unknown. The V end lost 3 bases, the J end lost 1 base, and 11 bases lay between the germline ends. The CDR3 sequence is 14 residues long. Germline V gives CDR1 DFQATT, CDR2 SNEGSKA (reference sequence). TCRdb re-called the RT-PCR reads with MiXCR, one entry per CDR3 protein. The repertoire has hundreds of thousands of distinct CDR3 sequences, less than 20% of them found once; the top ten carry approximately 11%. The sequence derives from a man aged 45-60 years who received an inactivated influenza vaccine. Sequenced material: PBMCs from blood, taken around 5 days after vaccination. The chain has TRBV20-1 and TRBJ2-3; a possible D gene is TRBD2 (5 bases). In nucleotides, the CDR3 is TGCAGTGCTAGCCCGGGAAGTGGCACAGATACGCAGTATTTT. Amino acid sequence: CSASPGSGTDTQYF.